This TCR beta chain was recovered during a study of identical twins. Study outcomes and limitations: Cross-sectional statistics, not tracking of the same donors, supported the conclusions.

To note about this clonotype: Its antigen is currently unknown.

The CDR3 is 15 amino acids. Germline loops: CDR1 SGHRS, CDR2 YFSETQ. V lost 0 bases and J 1 base, leaving 7 bases between the germline ends. TCRdb independently ran MiXCR on the 5' RACE reads; one entry per CDR3 protein. The table shows roughly 770,000 distinct CDR3 sequences, with over 15% occurring only once. These data also formed part of another study, on T cells expressing NK-cell markers. That study adds: Sorted CD3+CD56+NKG2C+, CD3+CD56+NKG2C- and CD3+CD56-NKG2C+ T cells supplied TCR beta repertoires. HCMV serostatus: most of the eight sequenced donors positive, one negative. HCMV specificity was not established for the expanded NKG2C+ T cell clones.

The receptor comes from a woman between 18 and 29 years old in good health. The sequenced sample was PBMCs. The V call is TRBV5-1, the J call TRBJ2-2; D is perhaps TRBD2 (5 bases). The CDR3 spells CASSLARGNTGELFF. The CDR3 bases are TGCGCCAGCAGCTTGGCCCGGGGGAACACCGGGGAGCTGTTTTTT.